One sample yielded the 31 T cell receptor beta chains listed below, sequenced in a study of T cell changes during pregnancy in multiple sclerosis. TCRdb's copy holds only in-frame clones and misses some; the assay was immunoSEQ multiplex PCR. The top ten clones hold around 1.7% of a sample with 55,000 to 65,000 clones, around 93% of them seen once. This specimen was peripheral blood, taken after pregnancy. The receptors derive from a female donor with multiple sclerosis, enrolled in a pregnancy study.

The chain couples TRBV29-1 to TRBJ2-7; 7 bases are a match to TRBD1. Germline-derived CDR1 and CDR2 are SQVTM and ANQGSEA. The length of the CDR3 is 12 residues. V was pared by 7 bases and J by 7 bases, with 10 bases of the junction left unmatched. CDR3 sequence reads: CSARTGEREQYF. DNA for the CDR3: TGCAGCGCGCGGACAGGAGAAAGGGAGCAGTACTTC.

In its sample, this clone was seen once. V gene TRBV7-2 combines with J gene TRBJ2-3; maybe TRBD1 (6 bases). The V gene lost 0 bases and the J gene lost 2 bases, with 12 bases spanning the gap. Looked up from germline, CDR1 is SGHTA and CDR2 is FQGNSA. This CDR3 region has 16 residues. This chain's CDR3 is CASSLAGTGTTDTQYF. The CDR3 nucleotides read TGTGCCAGCAGCTTAGCGGGTACAGGGACCACAGATACGCAGTATTTT.

The gene calls are TRBV6-6 and TRBJ2-5, with 8 nucleotides matching TRBD1. Per germline, CDR1 MNHNY and CDR2 SVGAGI (reference sequence). This CDR3 is built from 13 residues. J was trimmed by 4 bases and V by 6 bases; bases with no gene match: 4. CDR3 amino acids: CASSADRAETQYF. The DNA for the CDR3 is TGTGCCAGCAGCGCGGACAGGGCAGAGACCCAGTACTTC.

This chain uses TRBV21-1 with TRBJ1-2; the D segment call TRBD1 is taken from the table without a DNA check. TRBV21-1 is deemed a pseudogene. CDR3 size: 16 residues. CDR3 DNA: TGTGCCAGCGGAAGAGCCGGGACAGTTGGGAACTATGGCTACACCTTC. Its translation is CASGRAGTVGNYGYTF.

The chain employs TRBV6-6 and TRBJ1-6; D uncertain. V lost 4 bases and J 8 bases, leaving 18 bases between the germline ends. CDR1 is MNHNY and CDR2 is SVGAGI in the germline V gene (reference sequence). The CDR3 spans 16 residues. CDR3 DNA sequence: TGTGCCAGCAGTTTCCCCCGTTCCGTCTCCCATTCACCCCTCCACTTT. Its protein product is CASSFPRSVSHSPLHF.

The chain joins TRBV6-5 to TRBJ2-2; TRBD2 agrees at 8 bases. This CDR3 contains 14 residues. Germline V gene data show CDR1 as MNHEY and CDR2 as SVGAGI. V was pared by 7 bases and J by 5 bases, with 6 bases of the junction left unmatched. CDR3 nucleotide sequence: TGTGCCAGCACCGGACTAGCTGGGACCGGGGAGCTGTTTTTT. As protein: CASTGLAGTGELFF.

This chain links TRBV18 with TRBJ2-1, with 7 bases matching TRBD2. Germline V gene lookup returns CDR1 KGHSH and CDR2 LQKENI. The CDR3 has 15 amino acids. The junction had 7 bases not matched to a gene; V was cut back by 4 bases and J by 4 bases. The CDR3 DNA sequence: TGTGCCAGCTCACGTGACCAGCGGGATTACAATGAGCAGTTCTTC. Translated, it gives CASSRDQRDYNEQFF.

This clone was counted between two and nine times. The chain employs TRBV5-4 and TRBJ2-7; D is perhaps TRBD2 (6 bases). V gave up 0 bases and J gave up 9 bases, with 16 bases separating them. Germline V gene lookup returns CDR1 SGHNT and CDR2 YYREEE (reference sequence). The CDR3 runs to 14 residues. This CDR3 reads CASSLVGSGAGQYF. In DNA form, the CDR3 reads TGTGCCAGCAGCTTGGTAGGTAGCGGAGCTGGGCAGTACTTC.

About this clone itself: Other DNA sequences in the sample encode the same CDR3. V is TRBV5-5 and J is TRBJ2-1; TRBD2 matches at 12 bases. The germline V gene encodes CDR1 SGHKS and CDR2 YYEKEE (reference sequence). This CDR3 has 15 residues. V lost 2 bases, J lost 4 bases, and 1 base stayed unmatched. The CDR3 sequence is CASSFGLAGYNEQFF. Written as DNA, the CDR3 is TGTGCCAGCAGCTTTGGACTAGCGGGGTACAATGAGCAGTTCTTC. The full variable domain, in which reference TRBV5-5 and TRBJ2-1 provide the parts outside the CDR3, is DAGVTQSPTHLIKTRGQQVTLRCSPISGHKSVSWYQQVLGQGPQFIFQYYEKEERGRGNFPDRFSARQFPNYSSELNVNALLLGDSALYLCASSFGLAGYNEQFFGPGTRLTVL.

The chain joins TRBV25-1 to TRBJ2-3; possibly TRBD1 for D (5 bases). V was clipped by 6 bases and J by 3 bases, with 10 bases between them. Germline V gene lookup returns CDR1 MGHDK and CDR2 SYGVNS. The CDR3 runs to 13 residues. Here the CDR3 reads CASSFQGTDTQYF. DNA of the CDR3: TGTGCCAGCAGCTTTCAGGGAACAGATACGCAGTATTTT.

The J gene is TRBJ2-1, the V gene TRBV7-3, with 8 bases aligning to TRBD2. V gave up 2 bases and J gave up 10 bases; unmatched junction bases: 10. The CDR3 covers 15 residues. CDR1 and CDR2 from the germline V gene are SGHTA and FQGTGA. The CDR3 nucleotides read TGTGCCAGCAGCTTATTCGGACGGGAGGGCCTGGAGCAGTTCTTC. Its translation: CASSLFGREGLEQFF.

V usage is TRBV27 and J usage is TRBJ2-1, with TRBD2 identical over 10 bases. V was clipped by 4 bases and J by 7 bases; unmatched bases: 7. This CDR3 is 15 amino acids long. Looked up from germline, CDR1 is MNHEY and CDR2 is SMNVEV (reference sequence). For the CDR3, the DNA is TGTGCCAGCAGTTCCCCGGGACTAGCGTCAAATGAGCAGTTCTTC. This encodes CASSSPGLASNEQFF.

The chain recombines TRBV5-1 with TRBJ1-1; 12 nucleotides line up with TRBD1. CDR3 length equals 15 residues. The J segment lost 5 bases and the V segment lost 6 bases, leaving 8 bases of the junction unmatched. Per the germline V gene, CDR1 is SGHRS and CDR2 is YFSETQ. The CDR3 DNA follows: TGCGCCAGCACCACTGGGACAGGGGGCCGGACTGAAGCTTTCTTT. As protein: CASTTGTGGRTEAFF.

V usage is TRBV9 and J usage is TRBJ2-6; 10 nucleotides align to TRBD1. Unmatched junction bases numbered 13, after V lost 8 bases and J lost 2 bases. The germline CDR1 and CDR2 sequences are SGDLS and YYNGEE. CDR3 length: 18 residues. The CDR3 sequence is CASSRGQGRVTGANVLTF. Written as DNA, the CDR3 is TGTGCCAGTTCGAGGGGACAGGGGAGAGTTACTGGGGCCAACGTCCTGACTTTC. Full variable domain (rest looked up from reference TRBV9 and TRBJ2-6): DSGVTQTPKHLITATGQRVTLRCSPRSGDLSVYWYQQSLDQGLQFLIQYYNGEERAKGNILERFSAQQFPDLHSELNLSSLELGDSALYFCASSRGQGRVTGANVLTFGAGSRLTVL.

This clone showed up just once. J is TRBJ2-7 and V is TRBV2, with 7 bases that match TRBD1. V shed 4 bases, J shed 2 bases, and the junction held 2 bases outside the gene matches. This CDR3 contains 13 residues. Germline V gene data show CDR1 as SNHLY and CDR2 as FYNNEI. CDR3 sequence: CASSGDSAYEQYF. DNA of the CDR3: TGTGCCAGCAGTGGGGACAGTGCCTACGAGCAGTACTTC.

The rearrangement uses TRBV10-3 and TRBJ2-7; 7 nucleotides match TRBD2. CDR1 is ENHRY, CDR2 SYGVKD, per germline. This CDR3 has 15 amino acids. The trim removed 2 bases at V and 0 bases at J, leaving 4 bases unmatched. The CDR3 spells CAISEVGGSSYEQYF. The DNA for the CDR3 is TGTGCCATCAGTGAGGTGGGGGGGAGCTCCTACGAGCAGTACTTC.

V is TRBV10-1 and J is TRBJ1-1; a possible D gene is TRBD1 (5 bases). Trimming cost V 6 bases and J 7 bases, with 12 bases left between them. The germline CDR1 and CDR2 sequences are WNHNN and SYGVQD (reference sequence). This CDR3 region has 12 residues. The CDR3 protein is CASSTGPFEAFF. The DNA for the CDR3 is TGCGCCAGCAGCACAGGTCCGTTTGAAGCTTTCTTT.

The chain combines TRBV19 with TRBJ2-2; 10 bases fit TRBD1. The CDR3 runs 16 residues. Germline V gene sequence: CDR1 LNHDA, CDR2 SQIVND (reference sequence). V gave up 5 bases and J gave up 6 bases; unmatched junction bases: 9. This CDR3 is CASSHGQGGTAGELFF. The DNA for the CDR3 is TGTGCCAGTAGTCACGGACAGGGGGGAACCGCCGGGGAGCTGTTTTTT. Full variable domain (rest looked up from reference TRBV19 and TRBJ2-2): DGGITQSPKYLFRKEGQNVTLSCEQNLNHDAMYWYRQDPGQGLRLIYYSQIVNDFQKGDIAEGYSVSREKKESFPLTVTSAQKNPTAFYLCASSHGQGGTAGELFFGEGSRLTVL.

The chain recombines TRBV4-3 with TRBJ2-1; 7 bases fit TRBD2. The CDR3 is 16 amino acids. Unmatched junction bases numbered 6, after V lost 0 bases and J lost 4 bases. CDR1 is LGHNA and CDR2 is YSLEER in the germline V gene. DNA of the CDR3: TGCGCCAGCAGCCAAGATCCGGGGGAGGGATACAATGAGCAGTTCTTC. As protein: CASSQDPGEGYNEQFF.

The genes are TRBV29-1 and TRBJ2-3; D gene ambiguous. Germline values: CDR1 SQVTM, CDR2 ANQGSEA. There are 13 residues in the CDR3. Trimming took off 4 bases at V and 2 bases at J, with 10 bases between the two ends. The CDR3 loop is CSVVSTYTDTQYF. In nucleotides, the CDR3 is TGCAGCGTTGTTAGCACCTACACAGATACGCAGTATTTT.

This rearrangement joins TRBV5-4 to TRBJ1-1; D is perhaps TRBD1 (6 bases). CDR3 length: 14 residues. The V and J ends lost 3 bases and 5 bases respectively, with 14 bases between them. Per germline, CDR1 SGHNT and CDR2 YYREEE (reference sequence). CDR3 region: CASSSDRIWTEAFF. The DNA of the CDR3 is TGTGCCAGCAGCTCTGACAGGATTTGGACTGAAGCTTTCTTT.

The chain employs TRBV19 and TRBJ2-2, with 11 bases lining up with TRBD2. This CDR3 is 19 amino acids long. Germline trimming cut 4 bases from V and 6 bases from J; bases unmatched to any gene: 16. Germline assignment: CDR1 LNHDA and CDR2 SQIVND (reference sequence). The CDR3 DNA reads TGTGCCAGTAGTACGCTCTCTCTGACTAGCGGGACGCCGGCCGGGGAGCTGTTTTTT. Its translation: CASSTLSLTSGTPAGELFF. Filled out from reference TRBV19 and TRBJ2-2, the complete variable domain reads DGGITQSPKYLFRKEGQNVTLSCEQNLNHDAMYWYRQDPGQGLRLIYYSQIVNDFQKGDIAEGYSVSREKKESFPLTVTSAQKNPTAFYLCASSTLSLTSGTPAGELFFGEGSRLTVL.

This chain uses TRBV19 with TRBJ2-7, with D maybe TRBD1 (5 bases). V shed 1 base and J shed 1 base, with 11 bases lying between them. Germline CDR1 is LNHDA and CDR2 is SQIVND (reference sequence). The CDR3 is made up of 15 amino acids. CDR3 nucleotide sequence: TGTGCCAGTAGTATAGTAGCAGGGCCTTCCTACGAGCAGTACTTC. This gives the protein CASSIVAGPSYEQYF.

This chain connects TRBV4-1 to TRBJ1-2; a possible D gene is TRBD1 (5 bases). Germline CDR1 MGHRA, CDR2 YSYEKL. The CDR3 contains 14 residues. V gave up 1 base and J gave up 8 bases, with 14 bases separating them. CDR3 residues: CASSQVGRAKGYTF. CDR3 in DNA: TGCGCCAGCAGCCAAGTGGGCAGGGCTAAGGGCTACACCTTC.

This clone was observed a single time. This chain joins TRBV5-1 and TRBJ1-2; TRBD1 aligns across 7 bases. Germline CDR1 reads SGHRS; CDR2 reads YFSETQ. The CDR3 is 14 residues long. The V and J ends lost 3 bases and 2 bases, in that order; junction bases with no gene match: 4. DNA for the CDR3: TGCGCCAGCAGCTCGACAGGGTCAAACTATGGCTACACCTTC. Translated: CASSSTGSNYGYTF.

The V gene is TRBV5-4, the J gene TRBJ2-1; 14 bases fit TRBD2. Per germline, CDR1 SGHNT and CDR2 YYREEE (reference sequence). V trimming: 4 bases; J trimming: 6 bases; junction bases outside the gene matches: 9. The CDR3 sequence is 17 residues long. The CDR3 region has the DNA TGTGCCAGCAGCGGAGGGACTAGCGGGAGCCCAGCCAATGAGCAGTTCTTC. As protein: CASSGGTSGSPANEQFF.

The CDR3 spells CASSPGQVSYEQYF. The CDR3 DNA sequence: TGTGCCAGTAGTCCGGGACAGGTCTCCTACGAGCAGTACTTC. The V gene is TRBV19, the J gene TRBJ2-7; 8 positions agree with TRBD1. V was pared by 5 bases and J by 0 bases, with 3 bases of the junction left unmatched. This CDR3 comprises 14 residues. Germline values: CDR1 LNHDA, CDR2 SQIVND (reference sequence).

The V gene is TRBV12-5, the J gene TRBJ1-1; tentative D call: TRBD1 (6 bases). V lost 2 bases to trimming and J lost 0 bases, with 13 bases between them. This CDR3 comprises 16 residues. CDR1 is LGHNT, CDR2 FRNRAP, per germline. The CDR3 sequence: CASGLPQAGVNTEAFF. The DNA of the CDR3 is TGTGCTAGTGGTTTGCCACAGGCAGGGGTGAACACTGAAGCTTTCTTT.

This clone showed up just once. The chain employs TRBV5-1 and TRBJ1-1, with TRBD1 as a possible D gene (6 bases). Per germline, CDR1 SGHRS and CDR2 YFSETQ. Trimming took 0 bases from V and 1 from J, leaving 10 bases between them. The CDR3 totals 15 residues. CDR3 sequence: CASSLVEGGNTEAFF. Here the CDR3 DNA reads TGCGCCAGCAGCTTGGTGGAAGGGGGGAACACTGAAGCTTTCTTT.

The chain combines TRBV30 with TRBJ2-7; 10 bases map to TRBD1. V was clipped by 5 bases and J by 6 bases; unmatched bases: 10. The CDR3 length is 14 residues. CDR1 and CDR2 (germline): GTSNPN, SVGIG (reference sequence). CDR3 DNA sequence: TGTGCCTGGGGGGGGACAGGGGTTGCTTCCGAGCAGTACTTC. It codes for CAWGGTGVASEQYF.

J is TRBJ2-5 and V is TRBV18; no definite D call. The germline V and J ends were trimmed by 0 bases and 11 bases, with 13 bases remaining between them. The CDR3 length is 13 residues. Germline CDR1 is KGHSH and CDR2 is LQKENI. The CDR3 sequence: CASSPPRVVKQYF. The CDR3 nucleotides read TGTGCCAGCTCACCACCACGAGTGGTAAAACAGTACTTC.